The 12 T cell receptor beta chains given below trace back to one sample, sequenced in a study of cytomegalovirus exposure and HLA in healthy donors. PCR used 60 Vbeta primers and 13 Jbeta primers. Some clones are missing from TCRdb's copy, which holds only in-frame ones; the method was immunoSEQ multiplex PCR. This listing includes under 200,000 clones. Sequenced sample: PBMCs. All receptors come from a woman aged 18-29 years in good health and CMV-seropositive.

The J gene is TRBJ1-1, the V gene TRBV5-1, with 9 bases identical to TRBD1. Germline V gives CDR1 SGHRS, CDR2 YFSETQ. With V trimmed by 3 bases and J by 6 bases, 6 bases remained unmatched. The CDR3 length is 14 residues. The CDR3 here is CASSSGDRVAEAFF. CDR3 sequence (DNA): TGCGCCAGCAGCTCAGGGGACAGGGTGGCTGAAGCTTTCTTT.

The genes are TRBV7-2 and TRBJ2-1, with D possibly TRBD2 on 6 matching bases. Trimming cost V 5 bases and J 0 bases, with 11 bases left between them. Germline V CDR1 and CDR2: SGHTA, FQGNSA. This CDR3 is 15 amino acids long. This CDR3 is CASSPQEGSYNEQFF. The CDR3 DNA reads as TGTGCCAGCAGCCCTCAGGAGGGCTCCTACAATGAGCAGTTCTTC.

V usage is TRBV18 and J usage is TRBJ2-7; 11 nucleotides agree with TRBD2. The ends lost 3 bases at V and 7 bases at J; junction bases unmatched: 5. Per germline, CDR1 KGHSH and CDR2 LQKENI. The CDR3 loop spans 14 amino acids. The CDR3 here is CASSPGLAGREQYF. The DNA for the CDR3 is TGTGCCAGCTCACCCGGACTAGCGGGTCGGGAGCAGTACTTC.

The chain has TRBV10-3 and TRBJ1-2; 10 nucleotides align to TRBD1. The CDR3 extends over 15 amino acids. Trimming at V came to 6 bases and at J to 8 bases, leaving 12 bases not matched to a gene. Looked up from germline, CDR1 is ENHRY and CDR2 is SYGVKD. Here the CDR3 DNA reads TGTGCCATCAGCGGACCGGGACAGGGGTTTTTCGGCTACACCTTC. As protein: CAISGPGQGFFGYTF.

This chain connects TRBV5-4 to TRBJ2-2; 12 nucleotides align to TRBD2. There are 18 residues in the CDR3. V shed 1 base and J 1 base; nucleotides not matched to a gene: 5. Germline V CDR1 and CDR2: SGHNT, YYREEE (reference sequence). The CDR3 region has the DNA TGTGCCAGCAGCTTGTTCCCACTAGCGGGGGGGAACACCGGGGAGCTGTTTTTT. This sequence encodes CASSLFPLAGGNTGELFF.

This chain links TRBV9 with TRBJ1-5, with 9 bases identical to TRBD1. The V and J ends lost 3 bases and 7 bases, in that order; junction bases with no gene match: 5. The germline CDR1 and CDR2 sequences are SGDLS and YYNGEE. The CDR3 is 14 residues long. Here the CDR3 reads CASSGGQGRQPQHF. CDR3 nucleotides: TGTGCCAGCAGCGGGGGACAGGGCCGGCAGCCCCAGCATTTT.

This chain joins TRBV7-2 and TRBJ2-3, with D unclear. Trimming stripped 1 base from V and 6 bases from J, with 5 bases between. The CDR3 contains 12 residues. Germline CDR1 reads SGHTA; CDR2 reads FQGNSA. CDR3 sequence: CASSLGADTQYF. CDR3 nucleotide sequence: TGTGCCAGCAGCTTAGGGGCGGATACGCAGTATTTT.

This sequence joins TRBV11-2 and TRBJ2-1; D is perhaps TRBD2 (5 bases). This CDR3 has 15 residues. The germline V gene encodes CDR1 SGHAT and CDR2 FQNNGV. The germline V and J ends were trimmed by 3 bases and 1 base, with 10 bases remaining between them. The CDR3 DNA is TGTGCCAGCAGCTTGGGGAGAGGGTCCTACAATGAGCAGTTCTTC. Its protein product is CASSLGRGSYNEQFF. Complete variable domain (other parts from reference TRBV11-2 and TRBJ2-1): EAGVAQSPRYKIIEKRQSVAFWCNPISGHATLYWYQQILGQGPKLLIQFQNNGVVDDSQLPKDRFSAERLKGVDSTLKIQPAKLEDSAVYLCASSLGRGSYNEQFFGPGTRLTVL.

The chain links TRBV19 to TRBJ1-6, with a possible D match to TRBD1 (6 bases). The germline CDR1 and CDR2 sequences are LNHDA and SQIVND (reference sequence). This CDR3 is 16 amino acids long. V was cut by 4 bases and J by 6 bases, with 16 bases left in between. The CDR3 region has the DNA TGTGCCAGTAGTACGTCTGGGGCAGGGGCTAATTCACCCCTCCACTTT. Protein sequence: CASSTSGAGANSPLHF. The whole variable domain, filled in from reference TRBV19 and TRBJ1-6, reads DGGITQSPKYLFRKEGQNVTLSCEQNLNHDAMYWYRQDPGQGLRLIYYSQIVNDFQKGDIAEGYSVSREKKESFPLTVTSAQKNPTAFYLCASSTSGAGANSPLHFGNGTRLTVT.

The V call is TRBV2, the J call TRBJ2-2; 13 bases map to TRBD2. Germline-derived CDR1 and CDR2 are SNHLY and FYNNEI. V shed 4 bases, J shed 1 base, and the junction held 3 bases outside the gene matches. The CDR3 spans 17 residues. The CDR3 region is CASSVTSGGLNTGELFF. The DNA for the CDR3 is TGTGCCAGCAGTGTGACTAGCGGGGGGTTGAACACCGGGGAGCTGTTTTTT.

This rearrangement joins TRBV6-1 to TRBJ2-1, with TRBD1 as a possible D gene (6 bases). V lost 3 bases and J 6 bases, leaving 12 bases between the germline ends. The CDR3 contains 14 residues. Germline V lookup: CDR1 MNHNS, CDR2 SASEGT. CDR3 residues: CASSDLTGSNEQFF. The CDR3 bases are TGTGCCAGCAGTGACTTGACAGGTTCCAATGAGCAGTTCTTC.

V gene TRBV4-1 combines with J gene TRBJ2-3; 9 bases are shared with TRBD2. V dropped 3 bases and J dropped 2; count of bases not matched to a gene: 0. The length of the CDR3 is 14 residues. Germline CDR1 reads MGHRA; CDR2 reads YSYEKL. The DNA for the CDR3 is TGCGCCAGCAGCCAGGGACTAGCCACAGATACGCAGTATTTT. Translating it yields CASSQGLATDTQYF.